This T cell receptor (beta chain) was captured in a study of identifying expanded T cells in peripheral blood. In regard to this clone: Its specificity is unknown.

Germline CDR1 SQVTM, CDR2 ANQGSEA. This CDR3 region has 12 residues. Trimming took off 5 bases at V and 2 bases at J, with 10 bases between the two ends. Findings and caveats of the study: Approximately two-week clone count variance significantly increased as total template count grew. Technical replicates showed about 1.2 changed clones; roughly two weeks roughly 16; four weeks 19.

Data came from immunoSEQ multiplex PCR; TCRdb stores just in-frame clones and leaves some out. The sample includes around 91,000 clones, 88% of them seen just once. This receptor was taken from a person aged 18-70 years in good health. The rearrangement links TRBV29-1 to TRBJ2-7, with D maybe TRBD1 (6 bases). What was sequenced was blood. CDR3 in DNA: TGCAGCGTTCTGGCAGGGGCCTACGAGCAGTACTTC. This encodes CSVLAGAYEQYF.